The TCR beta chain under discussion was sequenced for a study of blood T cell repertoires in COVID-19. Study context: PBMCs, B-cell-depleted T cells, or T cells were the source of the cDNA or gDNA that made up the material.

With V trimmed by 5 bases and J by 4 bases, 4 bases remained unmatched. The CDR3 covers 13 residues. Sequencing was performed with immunoSEQ multiplex PCR; in TCRdb, only in-frame clones are kept and a portion is missing. This sample has about 130,000 clones, with 85% to 90% found just once. The count of this clone is one. Material for sequencing was peripheral blood. This clonotype was sampled from a man between 50 and 59 years old with active COVID-19. The chain uses TRBV12-3 or TRBV12-4 and TRBJ1-1; 7 bases match TRBD1. CDR3 amino acids: CASSDSGGTEAFF. The CDR3 nucleotides are TGTGCCAGCAGTGATTCAGGGGGCACTGAAGCTTTCTTT.